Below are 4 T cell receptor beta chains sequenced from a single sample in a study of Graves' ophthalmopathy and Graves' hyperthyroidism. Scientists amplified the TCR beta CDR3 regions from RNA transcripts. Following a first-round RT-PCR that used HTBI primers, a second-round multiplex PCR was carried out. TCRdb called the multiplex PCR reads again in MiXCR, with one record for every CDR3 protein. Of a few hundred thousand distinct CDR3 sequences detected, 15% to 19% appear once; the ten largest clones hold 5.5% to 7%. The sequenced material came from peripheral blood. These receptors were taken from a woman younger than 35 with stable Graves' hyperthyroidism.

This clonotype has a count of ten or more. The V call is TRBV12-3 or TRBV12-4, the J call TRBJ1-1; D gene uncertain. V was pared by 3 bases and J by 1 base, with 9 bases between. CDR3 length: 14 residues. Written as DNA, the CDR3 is TGTGCCAGCAGTTTCACACTCGGGAACACTGAAGCTTTCTTT. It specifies CASSFTLGNTEAFF.

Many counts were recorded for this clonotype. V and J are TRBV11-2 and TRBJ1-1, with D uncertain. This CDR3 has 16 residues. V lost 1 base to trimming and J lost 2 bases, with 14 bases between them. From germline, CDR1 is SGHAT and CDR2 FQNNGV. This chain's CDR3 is CASSLVPSWANTEAFF. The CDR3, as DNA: TGTGCCAGCAGCTTAGTACCTTCGTGGGCTAACACTGAAGCTTTCTTT.

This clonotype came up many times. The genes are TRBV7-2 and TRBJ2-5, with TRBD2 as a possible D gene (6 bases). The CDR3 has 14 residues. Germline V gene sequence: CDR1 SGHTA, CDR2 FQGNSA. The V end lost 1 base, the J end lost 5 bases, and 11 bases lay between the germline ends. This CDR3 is CASSLGLGVETQYF. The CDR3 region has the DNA TGTGCCAGCAGCTTAGGACTAGGCGTTGAGACCCAGTACTTC.

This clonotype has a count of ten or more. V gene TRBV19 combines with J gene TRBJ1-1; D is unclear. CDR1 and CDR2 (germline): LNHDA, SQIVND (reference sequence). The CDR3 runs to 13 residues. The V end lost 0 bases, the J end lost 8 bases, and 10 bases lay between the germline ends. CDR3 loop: CASSIDAFEEAFF. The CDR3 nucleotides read TGTGCCAGTAGTATAGATGCCTTTGAGGAAGCTTTCTTT.